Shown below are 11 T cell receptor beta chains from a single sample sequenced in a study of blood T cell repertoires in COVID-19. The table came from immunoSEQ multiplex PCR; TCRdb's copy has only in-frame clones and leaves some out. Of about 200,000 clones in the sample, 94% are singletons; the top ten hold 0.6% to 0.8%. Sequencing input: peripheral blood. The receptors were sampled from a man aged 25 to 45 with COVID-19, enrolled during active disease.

The CDR3 DNA reads TGTGCCAGCAGCCTAGGTTTTCGGGTGGGGAGGGACGAGCAGTACTTC. Its translation: CASSLGFRVGRDEQYF. The rearrangement uses TRBV11-2 and TRBJ2-7, with 7 bases matching TRBD2. The CDR3 is 16 amino acids. Germline lookup yields CDR1 SGHAT and CDR2 FQNNGV. J lost 5 bases, V lost 5 bases, and 15 bases had no gene match.

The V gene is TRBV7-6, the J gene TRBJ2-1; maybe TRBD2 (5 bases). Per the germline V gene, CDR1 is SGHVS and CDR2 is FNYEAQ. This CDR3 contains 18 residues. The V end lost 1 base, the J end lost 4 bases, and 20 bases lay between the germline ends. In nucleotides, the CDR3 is TGTGCCAGCAGCTTAGTCGGCAGTACGGGGTTCTCGTACAATGAGCAGTTCTTC. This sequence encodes CASSLVGSTGFSYNEQFF.

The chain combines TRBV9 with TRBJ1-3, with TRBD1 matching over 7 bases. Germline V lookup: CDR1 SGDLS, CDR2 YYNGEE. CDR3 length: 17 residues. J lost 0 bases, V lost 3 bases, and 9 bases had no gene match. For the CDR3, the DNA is TGTGCCAGCAGCGAGGGACAGCTGGTGCTCTCTGGAAACACCATATATTTT. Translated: CASSEGQLVLSGNTIYF. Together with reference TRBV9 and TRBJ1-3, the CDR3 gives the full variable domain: DSGVTQTPKHLITATGQRVTLRCSPRSGDLSVYWYQQSLDQGLQFLIQYYNGEERAKGNILERFSAQQFPDLHSELNLSSLELGDSALYFCASSEGQLVLSGNTIYFGEGSWLTVV.

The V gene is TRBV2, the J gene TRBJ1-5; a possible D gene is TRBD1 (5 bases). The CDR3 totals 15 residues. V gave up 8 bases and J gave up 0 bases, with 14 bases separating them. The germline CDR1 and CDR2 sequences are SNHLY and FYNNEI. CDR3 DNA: TGTGCCAGCCGTGGGGTGACAGTTAGCAATCAGCCCCAGCATTTT. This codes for CASRGVTVSNQPQHF.

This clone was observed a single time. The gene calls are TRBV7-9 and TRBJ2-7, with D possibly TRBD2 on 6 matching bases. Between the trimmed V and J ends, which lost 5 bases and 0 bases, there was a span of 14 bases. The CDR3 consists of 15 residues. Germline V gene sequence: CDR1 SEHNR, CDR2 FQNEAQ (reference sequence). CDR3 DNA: TGTGCCAGCAGCCGTCGGGACTCTAGCTCCTACGAGCAGTACTTC. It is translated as CASSRRDSSSYEQYF.

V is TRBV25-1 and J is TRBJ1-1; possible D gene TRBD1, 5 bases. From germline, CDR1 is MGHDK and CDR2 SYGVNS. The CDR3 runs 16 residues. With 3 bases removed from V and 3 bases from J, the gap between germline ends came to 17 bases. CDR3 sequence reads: CASSDLGAGTHTEAFF. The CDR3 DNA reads TGTGCCAGCAGTGATTTAGGGGCAGGGACTCACACTGAAGCTTTCTTT.

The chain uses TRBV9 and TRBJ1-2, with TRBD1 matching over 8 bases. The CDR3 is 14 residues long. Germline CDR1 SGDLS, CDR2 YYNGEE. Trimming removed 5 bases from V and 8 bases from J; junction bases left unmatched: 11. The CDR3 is CASRGGTGVWGYTF. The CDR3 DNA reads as TGTGCCAGCAGAGGGGGGACAGGCGTCTGGGGCTACACCTTC.

CDR3 loop: CASSRDRSYSYEQYF. CDR3 nucleotides: TGTGCCAGTAGTAGAGACAGGTCCTACTCCTACGAGCAGTACTTC. V is TRBV19 and J is TRBJ2-7; tentative D call: TRBD1 (6 bases). The CDR3 length is 15 residues. CDR1 and CDR2 from the germline V gene are LNHDA and SQIVND (reference sequence). Trimming removed 4 bases from V and 0 bases from J, with 13 bases in between.

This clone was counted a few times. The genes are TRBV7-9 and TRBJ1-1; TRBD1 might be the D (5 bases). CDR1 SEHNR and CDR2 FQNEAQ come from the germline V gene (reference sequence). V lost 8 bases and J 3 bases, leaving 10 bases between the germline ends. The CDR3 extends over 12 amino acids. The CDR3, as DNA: TGTGCCAGCGGGGCGTCATACACTGAAGCTTTCTTT. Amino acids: CASGASYTEAFF.

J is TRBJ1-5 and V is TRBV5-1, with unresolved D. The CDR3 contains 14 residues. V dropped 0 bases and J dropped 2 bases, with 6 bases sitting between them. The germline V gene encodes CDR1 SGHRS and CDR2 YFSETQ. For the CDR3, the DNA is TGCGCCAGCAGCTTGGCTAGTGGCAATCAGCCCCAGCATTTT. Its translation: CASSLASGNQPQHF. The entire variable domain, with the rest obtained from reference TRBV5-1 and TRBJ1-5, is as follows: KAGVTQTPRYLIKTRGQQVTLSCSPISGHRSVSWYQQTPGQGLQFLFEYFSETQRNKGNFPGRFSGRQFSNSRSEMNVSTLELGDSALYLCASSLASGNQPQHFGDGTRLSIL.

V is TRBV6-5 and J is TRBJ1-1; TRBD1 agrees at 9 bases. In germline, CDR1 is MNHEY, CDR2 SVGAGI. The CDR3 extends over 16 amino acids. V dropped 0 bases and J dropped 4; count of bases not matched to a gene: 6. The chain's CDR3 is CASSYSGGQGSTEAFF. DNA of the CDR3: TGTGCCAGCAGTTACTCGGGGGGACAGGGATCCACTGAAGCTTTCTTT.